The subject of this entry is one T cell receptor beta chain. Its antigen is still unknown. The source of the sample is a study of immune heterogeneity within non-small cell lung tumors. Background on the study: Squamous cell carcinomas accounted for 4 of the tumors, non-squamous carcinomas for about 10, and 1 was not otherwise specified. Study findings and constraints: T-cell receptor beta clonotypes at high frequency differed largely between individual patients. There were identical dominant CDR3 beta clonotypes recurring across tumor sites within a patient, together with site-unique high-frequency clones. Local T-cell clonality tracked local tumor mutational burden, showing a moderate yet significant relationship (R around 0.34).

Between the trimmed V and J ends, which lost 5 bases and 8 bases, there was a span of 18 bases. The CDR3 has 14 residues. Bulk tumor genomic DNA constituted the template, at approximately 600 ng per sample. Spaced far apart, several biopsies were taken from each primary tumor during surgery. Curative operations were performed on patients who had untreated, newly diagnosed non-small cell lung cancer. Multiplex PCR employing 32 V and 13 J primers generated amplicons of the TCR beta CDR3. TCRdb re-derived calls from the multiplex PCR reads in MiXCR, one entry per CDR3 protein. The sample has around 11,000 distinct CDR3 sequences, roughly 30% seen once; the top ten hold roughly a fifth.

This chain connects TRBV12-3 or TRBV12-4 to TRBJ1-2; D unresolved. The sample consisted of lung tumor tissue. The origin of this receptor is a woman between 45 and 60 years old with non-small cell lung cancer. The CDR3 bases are TGTGCCAGCAGTCCTCCTTTAGCCCATCGGGGCTACACCTTC. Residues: CASSPPLAHRGYTF.